This T cell receptor (beta chain) was recovered during a study of regulatory T cells in long-lasting Graves disease. This sample's time point: persistent/refractory GD, antithyroid drugs over 5 years with positive TRAb. PBMCs were the source of the RNA used for TCR sequencing. Patient provenance is recorded as an endocrinology department in Xi'an, China. EDTA tubes were used for drawing around 9 milliliters of peripheral blood. This CDR3 is built from 14 residues. Germline V gene data show CDR1 as MNHEY and CDR2 as SMNVEV (reference sequence). The germline V and J ends were trimmed by 4 bases and 0 bases, with 7 bases remaining between them. At least ten counts were recorded for this clonotype. Its antigen is as yet unknown. Points from the study as a whole: Rather than thyroid tissue, only peripheral blood underwent study. Newly diagnosed Graves' patients exceeded persistent ones in TCR diversity.

Arm-PCR with iRepertoire HTBI primers amplified the CDR3 regions for these TCR beta libraries. A single record per CDR3 protein comes from TCRdb applying MiXCR to the multiplex PCR reads. The table includes more than 650,000 distinct CDR3 sequences, about 32% detected once. The chain combines TRBV27 with TRBJ1-5, with unresolved D. The TCR was taken from a female donor with Graves disease. The sequences come from peripheral blood mononuclear cells (PBMCs), collected when the disease was refractory, from a patient treated with antithyroid drugs. The CDR3 here is CASSSPTSNQPQHF. The CDR3 region has the DNA TGTGCCAGCAGTTCCCCGACTAGCAATCAGCCCCAGCATTTT.